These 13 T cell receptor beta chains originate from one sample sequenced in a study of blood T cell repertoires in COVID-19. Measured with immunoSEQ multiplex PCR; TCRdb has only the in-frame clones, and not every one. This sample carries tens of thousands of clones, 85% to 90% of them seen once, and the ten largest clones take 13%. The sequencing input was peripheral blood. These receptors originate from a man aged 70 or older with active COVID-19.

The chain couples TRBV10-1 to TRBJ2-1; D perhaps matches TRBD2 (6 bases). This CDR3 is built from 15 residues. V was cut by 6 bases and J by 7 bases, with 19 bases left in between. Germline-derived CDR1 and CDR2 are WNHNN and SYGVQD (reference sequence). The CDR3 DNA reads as TGCGCCAGCAGGGTAGACTACCCTCGGGGGAATGAGCAGTTCTTC. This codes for CASRVDYPRGNEQFF.

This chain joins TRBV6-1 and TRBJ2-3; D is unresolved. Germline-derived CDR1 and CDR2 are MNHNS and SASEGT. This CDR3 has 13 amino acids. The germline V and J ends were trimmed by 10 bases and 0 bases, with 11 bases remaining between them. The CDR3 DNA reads TGTGCCACCCTATATCGTAGCACAGATACGCAGTATTTT. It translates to CATLYRSTDTQYF.

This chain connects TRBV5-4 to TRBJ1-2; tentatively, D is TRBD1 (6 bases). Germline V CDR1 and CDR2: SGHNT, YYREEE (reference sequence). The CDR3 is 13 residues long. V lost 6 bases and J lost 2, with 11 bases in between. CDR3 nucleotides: TGTGCCAGCACCAATACAGGGAACTATGGCTACACCTTC. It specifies CASTNTGNYGYTF.

CDR3 DNA sequence: TGTGCCAGCTCACGGTCCCAGGTGAACACTGAAGCTTTCTTT. The encoded protein is CASSRSQVNTEAFF. The chain links TRBV18 to TRBJ1-1; D is unclear. CDR3 length equals 14 residues. Trimming removed 4 bases at V and 0 bases at J, with 9 bases between. The germline V gene encodes CDR1 KGHSH and CDR2 LQKENI.

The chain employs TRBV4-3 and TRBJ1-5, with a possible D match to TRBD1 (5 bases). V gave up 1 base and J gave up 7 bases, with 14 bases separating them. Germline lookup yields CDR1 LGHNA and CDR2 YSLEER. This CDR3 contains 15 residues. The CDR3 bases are TGCGCCAGCAGCCAAGGGGGGGGTGGGTCACAGCCCCAGCATTTT. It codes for CASSQGGGGSQPQHF.

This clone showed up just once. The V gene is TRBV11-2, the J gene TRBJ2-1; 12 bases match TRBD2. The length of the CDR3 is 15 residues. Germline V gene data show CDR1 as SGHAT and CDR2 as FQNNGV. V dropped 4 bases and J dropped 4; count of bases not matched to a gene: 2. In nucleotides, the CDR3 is TGTGCCAGCAGCTCCCTAGCGGGAGGGTACAATGAGCAGTTCTTC. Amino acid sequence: CASSSLAGGYNEQFF.

CDR3 loop: CASSLSRNYGYTF. The CDR3 DNA reads as TGTGCCAGCAGTTTGTCACGGAACTATGGCTACACCTTC. The V call is TRBV28, the J call TRBJ1-2; D is unclear. The CDR3 is 13 residues long. Trimming shortened V by 3 bases and J by 2 bases, and 7 bases separated the two germline ends. Germline loops: CDR1 MDHEN, CDR2 SYDVKM.

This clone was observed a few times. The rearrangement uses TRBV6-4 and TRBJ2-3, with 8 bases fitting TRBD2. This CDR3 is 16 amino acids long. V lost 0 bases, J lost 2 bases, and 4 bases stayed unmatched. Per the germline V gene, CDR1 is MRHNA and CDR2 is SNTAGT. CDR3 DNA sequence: TGTGCCAGCAGTGACTCTGAGCGGGAGTCCACAGATACGCAGTATTTT. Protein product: CASSDSERESTDTQYF.

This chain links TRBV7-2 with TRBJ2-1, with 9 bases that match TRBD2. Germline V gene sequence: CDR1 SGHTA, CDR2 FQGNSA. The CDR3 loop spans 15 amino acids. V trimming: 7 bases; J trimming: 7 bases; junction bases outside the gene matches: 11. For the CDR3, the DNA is TGTGCCAGCACCCCCGGCGGGAGGGAAGTAAATGAGCAGTTCTTC. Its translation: CASTPGGREVNEQFF.

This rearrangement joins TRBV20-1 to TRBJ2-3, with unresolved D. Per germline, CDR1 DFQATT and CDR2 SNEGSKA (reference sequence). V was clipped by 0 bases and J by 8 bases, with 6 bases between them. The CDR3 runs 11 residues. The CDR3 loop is CSARDPGTQYF. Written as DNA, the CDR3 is TGCAGTGCTAGAGATCCGGGTACGCAGTATTTT.

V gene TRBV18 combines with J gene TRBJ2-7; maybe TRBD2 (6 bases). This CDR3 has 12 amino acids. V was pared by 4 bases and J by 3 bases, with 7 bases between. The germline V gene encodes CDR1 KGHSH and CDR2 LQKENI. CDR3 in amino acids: CASSLGGYEQYF. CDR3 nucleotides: TGTGCCAGCTCACTCGGGGGCTACGAGCAGTACTTC.

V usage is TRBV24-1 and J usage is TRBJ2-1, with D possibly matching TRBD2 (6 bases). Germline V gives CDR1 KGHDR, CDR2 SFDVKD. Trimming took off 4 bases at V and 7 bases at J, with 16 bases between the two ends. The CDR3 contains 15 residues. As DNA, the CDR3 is TGTGCCACCAGTGACTCTTTCGGGACTTTTAATGAGCAGTTCTTC. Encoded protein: CATSDSFGTFNEQFF.

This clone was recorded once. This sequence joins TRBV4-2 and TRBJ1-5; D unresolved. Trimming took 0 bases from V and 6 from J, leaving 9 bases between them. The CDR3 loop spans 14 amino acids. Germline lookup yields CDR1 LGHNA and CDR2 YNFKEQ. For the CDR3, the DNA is TGTGCCAGCAGCCAAGATAGATTTACTCAGCCCCAGCATTTT. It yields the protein CASSQDRFTQPQHF.